This TCR beta chain stems from a study of cytomegalovirus exposure and HLA in healthy donors. Only one count was recorded for this clone. The antigen is undetermined. The PCR contained 60 Vbeta and 13 Jbeta primers. Study processing details: A follow-up analysis tallied about 80 million unique TCR beta chains, roughly 11 million shared. Clones were sequenced by immunoSEQ multiplex PCR, and TCRdb holds only the in-frame ones, with some missing. V and J calls and clone size come straight from that table; D and trimming were deduced from the DNA. The sample has roughly 160,000 clones, approximately 81% seen once; the top ten hold approximately 2.4%. The germline CDR1 and CDR2 sequences are ENHRY and SYGVKD. V was clipped by 4 bases and J by 0 bases, with 13 bases between them. The CDR3 spans 16 residues. Regarding the study as a whole: Accurate prediction of most subjects' HLA-A and HLA-B alleles from TCR beta sequences was reported.

Healthy people donating bone marrow made up the donors. This chain links TRBV10-3 with TRBJ2-1; no clear D. Material for sequencing was PBMCs. This clonotype was sampled from a male donor in good health and CMV-seronegative. Written as DNA, the CDR3 is TGTGCCATCAGTGTCGGTCTACCGAGCTCCTACAATGAGCAGTTCTTC. Translated, it gives CAISVGLPSSYNEQFF.